This T cell receptor (beta chain) is from a study of T cell responses to AZD1222 COVID-19 vaccine. Using immunoSEQ multiplex PCR, the repertoire was profiled, and TCRdb retains in-frame clones only, with some absent. Here the sample spans 160,000 or so clones, about nine tenths being singletons. As to this clone: Its antigen is currently unknown.

V lost 2 bases, J lost 1 base, and 12 bases lay in between. From germline, CDR1 is MGHRA and CDR2 YSYEKL. The CDR3 spans 16 residues. Study outcomes and limitations: Repertoire samples came only from after the peak T cell response. At study baseline, merely six AZD1222 recipients were seropositive.

The chain carries TRBV4-1 and TRBJ1-5; D is unresolved. This sequence originates from an adult who received the MenACWY meningococcal vaccine as a control. Source: peripheral blood, taken 28 days after the second dose of the MenACWY control vaccine. CDR3 sequence: CASSQSVLGSNQPQHF. The CDR3 DNA reads as TGCGCCAGCAGCCAATCCGTCTTGGGGAGCAATCAGCCCCAGCATTTT.